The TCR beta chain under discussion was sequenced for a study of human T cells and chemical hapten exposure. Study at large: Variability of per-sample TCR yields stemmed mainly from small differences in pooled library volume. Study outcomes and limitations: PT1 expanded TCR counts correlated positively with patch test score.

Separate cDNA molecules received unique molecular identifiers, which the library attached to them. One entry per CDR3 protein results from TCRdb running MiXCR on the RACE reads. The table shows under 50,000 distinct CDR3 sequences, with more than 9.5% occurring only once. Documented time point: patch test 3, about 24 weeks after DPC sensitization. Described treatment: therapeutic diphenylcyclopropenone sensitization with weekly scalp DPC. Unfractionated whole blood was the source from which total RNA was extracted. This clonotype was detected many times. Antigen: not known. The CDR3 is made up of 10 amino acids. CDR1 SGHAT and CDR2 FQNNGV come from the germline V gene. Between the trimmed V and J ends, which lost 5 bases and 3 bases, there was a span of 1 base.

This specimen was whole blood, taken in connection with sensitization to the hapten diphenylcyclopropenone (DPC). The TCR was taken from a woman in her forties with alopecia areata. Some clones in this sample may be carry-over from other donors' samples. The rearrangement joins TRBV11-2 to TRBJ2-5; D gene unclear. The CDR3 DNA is TGTGCCAGCAGCAAAGAGACCCAGTACTTC. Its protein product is CASSKETQYF.